Sequencing of this TCR beta chain was carried out in a study of control samples from healthy donors and cancer patients. The repertoire was sequenced with immunoSEQ multiplex PCR; TCRdb's copy has only in-frame clones and lacks some. Among fewer than 200,000 clones listed, roughly 95% were seen once. The V gene's germline CDR1 is MDHEN and CDR2 SYDVKM. Trimming removed 9 bases from V and 1 base from J, with 10 bases in between. This CDR3 region has 13 residues. This chain joins TRBV28 and TRBJ1-5; no clear D gene. Sequenced material: blood. The TCR comes from a young woman in good health. The CDR3 DNA sequence: TGTGCCAGTAACTCTCCGAGCAATCAGCCCCAGCATTTT. Protein product: CASNSPSNQPQHF.